This passage covers 21 T cell receptor beta chains from one sample sequenced in a study of blood T cells in healthy people across ages. Through a sample-barcoded 5' primer and a J-beta primer mix, a second PCR was run for roughly 7 to 12 cycles. TCRdb reanalysed the 5' RACE reads using MiXCR and keeps one entry per CDR3 protein. The sample holds approximately 780,000 distinct CDR3 sequences, around a quarter seen once. The same data also contributed to another study, on T cells of mothers and their children.

The sample consisted of blood. Receptor source: a boy aged 10-17 years in good health.

This chain connects TRBV14 to TRBJ2-5; TRBD1 matches 7 bases. The V segment lost 6 bases and the J segment 1 base; nucleotides outside the gene matches: 8. The CDR3 runs 15 residues. Germline V gene data show CDR1 as SGHDN and CDR2 as FVKESK. The CDR3 loop is CASSLRDSSQETQYF. CDR3 in DNA: TGTGCCAGCAGTCTCCGGGACAGCTCCCAAGAGACCCAGTACTTC.

J is TRBJ2-5 and V is TRBV20-1, with 9 positions matching TRBD2. V was clipped by 0 bases and J by 3 bases; unmatched bases: 8. The germline V gene encodes CDR1 DFQATT and CDR2 SNEGSKA (reference sequence). The CDR3 covers 16 residues. The CDR3 bases are TGCAGTGCTAGAGACCCCCGAAAGCGGGGGGAAGAGACCCAGTACTTC. It codes for CSARDPRKRGEETQYF.

The genes are TRBV11-2 and TRBJ2-5; possible D gene TRBD2, 5 bases. Trimming removed 5 bases from V and 0 bases from J, with 10 bases in between. The CDR3 spans 14 residues. The V gene's germline CDR1 is SGHAT and CDR2 FQNNGV. CDR3 DNA: TGTGCCAGCAGCCGGACGGGGTACCAAGAGACCCAGTACTTC. Its protein is CASSRTGYQETQYF.

The V gene is TRBV12-3 or TRBV12-4, the J gene TRBJ2-4; possible D gene TRBD1, 6 bases. This CDR3 has 16 amino acids. Trimming shortened V by 4 bases and J by 2 bases, and 15 bases separated the two germline ends. The CDR3 nucleotides are TGTGCCAGCAGTTCCCGGGACATACCAACCAAAAACATTCAGTACTTC. Its translation is CASSSRDIPTKNIQYF.

This clonotype has more than one count but fewer than ten. This chain uses TRBV9 with TRBJ2-5; the D call may be TRBD1 or TRBD2 (6 bases each). The CDR3 spans 16 residues. V gave up 0 bases and J gave up 2 bases, with 14 bases separating them. Germline CDR1 reads SGDLS; CDR2 reads YYNGEE. DNA of the CDR3: TGTGCCAGCAGCGTAGCTGGGTGGGGGGCACAAGAGACCCAGTACTTC. This gives the protein CASSVAGWGAQETQYF.

A few counts support this clonotype. V is TRBV5-4 and J is TRBJ2-5, with D perhaps assigned TRBD1 or TRBD2 (6 bases each). The CDR3 is 13 residues long. Per the germline V gene, CDR1 is SGHNT and CDR2 is YYREEE (reference sequence). The V end lost 4 bases, the J end lost 11 bases, and 18 bases lay between the germline ends. In DNA, the CDR3 is TGTGCCAGCAGCAGGGACTCTGAGGGGGAGCAGTACTTC. Amino acid sequence: CASSRDSEGEQYF.

The chain carries TRBV24-1 and TRBJ2-1; TRBD1 agrees at 7 bases. The better agreement between TRBJ2-5 and the DNA end casts doubt on the J call. CDR1 KGHDR and CDR2 SFDVKD come from the germline V gene. The CDR3 consists of 14 residues. The CDR3: CATSDPTGWETQYF. In nucleotides, the CDR3 is TGTGCCACCAGTGACCCGACAGGGTGGGAGACCCAGTACTTC.

This clonotype came up a few times. V usage is TRBV4-2 and J usage is TRBJ2-1, with 9 bases identical to TRBD2. Germline lookup yields CDR1 LGHNA and CDR2 YNFKEQ. With 1 base clipped from V and 5 bases from J, the junction kept 12 bases outside the gene matches. The CDR3 is 18 residues long. This CDR3 reads CASSQVSWGGGAHNEQFF. Written as DNA, the CDR3 is TGTGCCAGCAGCCAAGTATCATGGGGCGGGGGGGCTCACAATGAGCAGTTCTTC.

A few counts support this clonotype. V usage is TRBV6-6 and J usage is TRBJ2-5; 12 nucleotides line up with TRBD2. Losses at the gene ends were 2 bases for V and 5 bases for J; bases not matched to a gene: 6. Germline-derived CDR1 and CDR2 are MNHNY and SVGAGI (reference sequence). The CDR3 length is 16 residues. The CDR3 DNA reads TGTGCCAGCAGTTACCTAGGACTAGCGGGGAGTGAGACCCAGTACTTC. Encoded protein: CASSYLGLAGSETQYF.

This clonotype has more than one count but fewer than ten. CDR3 nucleotides: TGTGCCAGCAGGAACCAGGGGGCGGCTTCCGATGAGCAGTTCTTC. Translating gives CASRNQGAASDEQFF. This sequence joins TRBV7-2 and TRBJ2-1; 8 bases agree with TRBD1. CDR1 and CDR2 (germline): SGHTA, FQGNSA. With 6 bases clipped from V and 8 bases from J, the junction kept 12 bases outside the gene matches. This CDR3 comprises 15 residues.

In this sample, this clonotype turned up once. The chain is built from TRBV12-5 and TRBJ2-2; TRBD1 matches 9 bases. The V segment lost 2 bases and the J segment 5 bases; nucleotides outside the gene matches: 9. CDR1 LGHNT and CDR2 FRNRAP come from the germline V gene. The CDR3 has 17 residues. CDR3 in DNA: TGTGCTAGTGGTTTGACGCCGGGACAGGGCCTAACCGGGGAGCTGTTTTTT. This codes for CASGLTPGQGLTGELFF.

This chain uses TRBV20-1 with TRBJ2-7; 7 bases align to TRBD1. The J segment lost 4 bases and the V segment lost 1 base, leaving 4 bases of the junction unmatched. Germline V CDR1 and CDR2: DFQATT, SNEGSKA (reference sequence). CDR3 size: 13 residues. The CDR3 DNA reads as TGCAGTGCTAGAGCCCTCAGGGGGTACGAGCAGTACTTC. It yields the protein CSARALRGYEQYF.

This clonotype appeared a few times. The chain recombines TRBV5-1 with TRBJ1-6; D is ambiguous. The V end lost 2 bases, the J end lost 14 bases, and 11 bases lay between the germline ends. The CDR3 spans 12 residues. Germline values: CDR1 SGHRS, CDR2 YFSETQ. The CDR3 region is CASSFPDPALHF. Here the CDR3 DNA reads TGCGCCAGCAGCTTCCCCGATCCGGCCCTCCACTTT.

V gene TRBV12-3 or TRBV12-4 combines with J gene TRBJ2-5; 12 bases are a match to TRBD2. CDR3 size: 16 residues. V was pared by 4 bases and J by 5 bases, with 8 bases of the junction left unmatched. CDR3 nucleotides: TGTGCCAGCAGTTCTTGGACTAGCGGGGCCCGGGAGACCCAGTACTTC. Amino acids: CASSSWTSGARETQYF.

This clonotype was observed a few times. The chain recombines TRBV9 with TRBJ1-4; D might be TRBD1 (5 bases). Germline loops: CDR1 SGDLS, CDR2 YYNGEE. The CDR3 is 15 amino acids. V lost 4 bases and J 7 bases, leaving 17 bases between the germline ends. The CDR3 here is CASSQSGGDLEKLFF. The CDR3 region has the DNA TGTGCCAGCAGCCAAAGTGGGGGTGATCTTGAAAAACTGTTTTTT.

This chain links TRBV3-1 with TRBJ2-2; D may correspond to TRBD1 or TRBD2 (5 bases each). V lost 1 base and J lost 7, with 13 bases in between. The V gene's germline CDR1 is LGHDT and CDR2 YNNKEL (reference sequence). The CDR3 is 15 amino acids. CDR3 region: CASSQVLGAGGELFF. The DNA for the CDR3 is TGTGCCAGCAGCCAAGTACTAGGGGCGGGCGGGGAGCTGTTTTTT.

V gene TRBV29-1 combines with J gene TRBJ2-5, with TRBD2 matching over 7 bases. CDR1 is SQVTM and CDR2 is ANQGSEA in the germline V gene. Trimming at V came to 4 bases and at J to 4 bases, leaving 6 bases not matched to a gene. The CDR3 has 13 residues. The CDR3 is CSVGGRVRETQYF. The CDR3 region has the DNA TGCAGCGTTGGTGGGAGGGTGAGAGAGACCCAGTACTTC. Variable domain in full (rest from reference TRBV29-1 and TRBJ2-5): SAVISQKPSRDICQRGTSLTIQCQVDSQVTMMFWYRQQPGQSLTLIATANQGSEATYESGFVIDKFPISRPNLTFSTLTVSNMSPEDSSIYLCSVGGRVRETQYFGPGTRLLVL.

The table lists this clonotype with a few counts. The rearrangement links TRBV18 to TRBJ1-4; a weak D match, TRBD1 (5 bases). Trimming left V 5 bases short and J 12 bases short, with 16 bases between. Per germline, CDR1 KGHSH and CDR2 LQKENI. The CDR3 runs 13 residues. CDR3 in DNA: TGTGCCAGCTCAAGCCGGGACGATGCGCAACTGTTTTTT. Translating it yields CASSSRDDAQLFF.

The V and J genes are TRBV10-3 and TRBJ2-5; 7 bases match TRBD2. The J call may not be correct, given that the DNA end is closer to TRBJ2-1. This CDR3 contains 11 residues. The germline CDR1 and CDR2 sequences are ENHRY and SYGVKD. The CDR3 nucleotides read TGTGCCTCCCGCCGGGGGGAGGAGCAGTTCTTC. It yields the protein CASRRGEEQFF.

The rearrangement joins TRBV7-3 to TRBJ2-5; weak D call: TRBD2 (6 bases). Germline V gene sequence: CDR1 SGHTA, CDR2 FQGTGA. This CDR3 comprises 15 residues. Trimming took 1 base from V and 5 from J, leaving 14 bases between them. The CDR3 spells CASSLMGGGTETQYF. Written as DNA, the CDR3 is TGTGCCAGCAGCTTAATGGGGGGAGGTACGGAGACCCAGTACTTC.

The V call is TRBV12-3 or TRBV12-4, the J call TRBJ2-1; D remains unclear. The CDR3 loop spans 11 amino acids. The V end lost 3 bases, the J end lost 10 bases, and 7 bases lay between the germline ends. CDR3 in DNA: TGTGCCAGCAGTTTGAAGACCGAGCAGTTCTTC. Amino acid sequence: CASSLKTEQFF.